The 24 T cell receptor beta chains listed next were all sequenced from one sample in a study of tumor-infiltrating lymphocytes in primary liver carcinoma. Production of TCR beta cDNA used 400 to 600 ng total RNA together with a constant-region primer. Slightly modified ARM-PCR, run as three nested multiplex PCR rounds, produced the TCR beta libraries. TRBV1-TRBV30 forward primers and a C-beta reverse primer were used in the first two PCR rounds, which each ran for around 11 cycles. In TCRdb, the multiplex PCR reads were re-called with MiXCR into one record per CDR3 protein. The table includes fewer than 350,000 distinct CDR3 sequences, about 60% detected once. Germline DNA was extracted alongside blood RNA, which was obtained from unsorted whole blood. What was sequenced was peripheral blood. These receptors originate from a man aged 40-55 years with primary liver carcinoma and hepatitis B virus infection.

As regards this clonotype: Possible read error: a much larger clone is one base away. The CDR3: CASSGWTSGRTPDTQYF. The CDR3 region has the DNA TGTGCCAGCAGTGGTTGGACTAGCGGGAGAACCCCAGATACGCAGTATTTT. J is TRBJ2-3 and V is TRBV6-1; 13 nucleotides agree with TRBD2. CDR3 length equals 17 residues. Germline CDR1 and CDR2: MNHNS and SASEGT. The ends lost 4 bases at V and 4 bases at J; junction bases unmatched: 8.

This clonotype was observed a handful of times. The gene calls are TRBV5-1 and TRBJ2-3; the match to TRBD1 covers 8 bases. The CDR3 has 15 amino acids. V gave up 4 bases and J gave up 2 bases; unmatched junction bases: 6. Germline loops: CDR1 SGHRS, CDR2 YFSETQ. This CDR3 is CASSAGQGATDTQYF. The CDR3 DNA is TGCGCCAGCAGCGCCGGACAGGGTGCCACAGATACGCAGTATTTT.

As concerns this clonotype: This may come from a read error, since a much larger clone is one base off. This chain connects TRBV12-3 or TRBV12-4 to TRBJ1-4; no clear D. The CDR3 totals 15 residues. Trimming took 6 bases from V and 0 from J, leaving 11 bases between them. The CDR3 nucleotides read TGTGCCAGCAGGCCACCGGGCCCAACTAATGAAAAACTGTTTTTT. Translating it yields CASRPPGPTNEKLFF.

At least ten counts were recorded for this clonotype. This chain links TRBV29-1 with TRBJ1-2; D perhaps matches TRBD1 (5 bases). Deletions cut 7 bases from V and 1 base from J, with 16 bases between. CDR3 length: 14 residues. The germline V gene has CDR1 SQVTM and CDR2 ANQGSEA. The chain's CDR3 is CSATDSSHNYGYTF. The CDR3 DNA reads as TGCAGCGCGACCGACAGTTCCCATAACTATGGCTACACCTTC.

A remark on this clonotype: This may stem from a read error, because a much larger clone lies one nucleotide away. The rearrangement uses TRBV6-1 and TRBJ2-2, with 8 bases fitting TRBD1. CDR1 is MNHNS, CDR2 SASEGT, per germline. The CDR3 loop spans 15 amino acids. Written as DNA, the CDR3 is TGTGCCAGCAGTGACAGGGGGCGCCTGGACGGGGAGCTGCTTTTT. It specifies CASSDRGRLDGELLF.

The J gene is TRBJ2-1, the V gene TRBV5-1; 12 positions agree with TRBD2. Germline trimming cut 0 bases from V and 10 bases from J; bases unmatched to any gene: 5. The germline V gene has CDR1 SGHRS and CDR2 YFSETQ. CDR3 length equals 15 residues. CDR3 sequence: CASSLVLAGGEEQFF. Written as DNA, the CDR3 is TGCGCCAGCAGCTTGGTACTAGCGGGAGGTGAAGAGCAGTTCTTC.

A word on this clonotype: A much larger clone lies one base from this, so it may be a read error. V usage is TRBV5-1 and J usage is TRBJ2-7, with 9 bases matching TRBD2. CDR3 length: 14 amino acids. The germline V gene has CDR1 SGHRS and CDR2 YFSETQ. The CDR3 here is CAGSFRSGGYEQYF. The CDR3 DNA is TGCGCCGGCAGCTTCCGTAGCGGGGGCTACGAGCAGTACTTC.

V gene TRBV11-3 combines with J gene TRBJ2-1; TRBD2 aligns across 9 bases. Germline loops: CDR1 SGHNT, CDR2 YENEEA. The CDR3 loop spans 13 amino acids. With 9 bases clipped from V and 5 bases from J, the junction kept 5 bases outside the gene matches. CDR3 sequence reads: CASGCGGDNEQFF. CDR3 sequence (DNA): TGTGCCAGTGGGTGCGGGGGGGACAATGAGCAGTTCTTC.

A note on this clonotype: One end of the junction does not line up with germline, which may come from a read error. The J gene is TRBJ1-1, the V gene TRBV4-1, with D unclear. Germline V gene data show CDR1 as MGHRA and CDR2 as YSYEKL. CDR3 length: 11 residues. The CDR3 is CACSVGTEAFF. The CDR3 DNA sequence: TGCGCCTGCAGCGTGGGCACTGAAGCTTTCTTT.

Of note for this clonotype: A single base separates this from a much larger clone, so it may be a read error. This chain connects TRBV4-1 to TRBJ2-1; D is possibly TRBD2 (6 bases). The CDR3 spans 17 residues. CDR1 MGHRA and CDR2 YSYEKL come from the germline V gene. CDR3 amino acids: CSSSPFGAGGTANEQFF. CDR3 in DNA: TGCTCCAGCAGCCCCTTCGGAGCGGGTGGGACGGCCAATGAGCAGTTCTTC.

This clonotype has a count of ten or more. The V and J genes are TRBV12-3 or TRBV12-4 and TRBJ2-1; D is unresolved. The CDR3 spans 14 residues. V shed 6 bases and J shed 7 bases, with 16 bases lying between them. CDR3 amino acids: CASSTAPTTNEQFF. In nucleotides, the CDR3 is TGTGCCAGCAGCACCGCTCCTACTACAAATGAGCAGTTCTTC.

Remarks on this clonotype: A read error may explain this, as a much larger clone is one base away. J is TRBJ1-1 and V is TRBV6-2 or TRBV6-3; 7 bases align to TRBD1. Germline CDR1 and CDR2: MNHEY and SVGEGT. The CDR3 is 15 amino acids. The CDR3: CAISSPGGLNTEAFF. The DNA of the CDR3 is TGTGCCATCAGTTCACCAGGGGGATTGAACACTGAAGCTTTCTTT.

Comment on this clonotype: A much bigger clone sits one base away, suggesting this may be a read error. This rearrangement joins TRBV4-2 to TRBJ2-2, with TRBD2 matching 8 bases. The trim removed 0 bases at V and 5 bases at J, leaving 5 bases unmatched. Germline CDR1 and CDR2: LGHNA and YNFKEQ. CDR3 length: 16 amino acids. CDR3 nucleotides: TGTGCCAGCAGCCAAGAAGGCGGGAGGACAACCGGGGAGCTGTTTTTT. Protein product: CASSQEGGRTTGELFF.

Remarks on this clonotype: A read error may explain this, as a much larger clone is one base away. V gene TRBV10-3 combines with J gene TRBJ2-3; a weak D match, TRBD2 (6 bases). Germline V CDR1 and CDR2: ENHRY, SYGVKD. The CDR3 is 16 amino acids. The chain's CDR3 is CAISERSQGGADTQCF. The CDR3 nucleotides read TGTGCCATCAGCGAGAGATCTCAGGGAGGAGCAGATACGCAGTGTTTT.

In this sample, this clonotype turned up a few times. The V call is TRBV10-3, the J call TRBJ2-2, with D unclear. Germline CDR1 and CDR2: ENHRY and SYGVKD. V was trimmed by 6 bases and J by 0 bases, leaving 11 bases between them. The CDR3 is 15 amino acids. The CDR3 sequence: CAISLERSNTGELFF. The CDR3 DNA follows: TGTGCCATCAGCCTCGAGAGGTCGAACACCGGGGAGCTGTTTTTT.

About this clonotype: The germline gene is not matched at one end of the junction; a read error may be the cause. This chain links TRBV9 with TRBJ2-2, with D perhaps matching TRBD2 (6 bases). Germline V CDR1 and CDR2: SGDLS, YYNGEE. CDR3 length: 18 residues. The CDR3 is CASSVRVSSAGNTRELFF. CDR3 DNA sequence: TGTGCCAGCAGCGTACGTGTAAGCTCCGCGGGAAACACCCGGGAGCTGTTTTTT.

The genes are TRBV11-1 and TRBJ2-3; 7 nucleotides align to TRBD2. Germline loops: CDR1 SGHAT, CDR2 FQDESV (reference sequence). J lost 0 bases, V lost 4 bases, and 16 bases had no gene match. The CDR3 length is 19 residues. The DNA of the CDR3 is TGTGCCAGCAGCTCGGGGGGAAGCTCTGTTGGAGCCAGCACAGATACGCAGTATTTT. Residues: CASSSGGSSVGASTDTQYF.

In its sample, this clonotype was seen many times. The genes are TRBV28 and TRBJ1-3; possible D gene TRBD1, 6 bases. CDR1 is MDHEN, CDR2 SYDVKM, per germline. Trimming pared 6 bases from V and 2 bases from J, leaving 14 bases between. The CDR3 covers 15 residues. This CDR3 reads CASSPLTGTGNTIYF. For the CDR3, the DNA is TGTGCCAGCAGCCCTTTGACAGGAACTGGAAACACCATATATTTT.

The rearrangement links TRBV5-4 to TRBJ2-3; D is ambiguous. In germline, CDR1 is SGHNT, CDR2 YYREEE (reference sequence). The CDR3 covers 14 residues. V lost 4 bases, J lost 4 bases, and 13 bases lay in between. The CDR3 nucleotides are TGTGCCAGCAGCACAATGTCTGGGGCAGATACGCAGTATTTT. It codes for CASSTMSGADTQYF.

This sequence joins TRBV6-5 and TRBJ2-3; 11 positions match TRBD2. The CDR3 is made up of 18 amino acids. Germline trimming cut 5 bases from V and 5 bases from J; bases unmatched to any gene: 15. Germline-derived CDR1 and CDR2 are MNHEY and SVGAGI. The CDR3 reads CASSDTHSGRALGDTQYF. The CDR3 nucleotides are TGTGCCAGCAGTGATACCCATAGCGGGAGGGCCCTCGGAGATACGCAGTATTTT.

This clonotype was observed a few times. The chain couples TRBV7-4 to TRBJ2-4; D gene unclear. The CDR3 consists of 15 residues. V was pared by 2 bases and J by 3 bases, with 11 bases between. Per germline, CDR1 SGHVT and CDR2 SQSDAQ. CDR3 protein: CASSLRSPGKNIQYF. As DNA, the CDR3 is TGTGCCAGCAGCTTAAGGTCCCCGGGCAAAAACATTCAGTACTTC.

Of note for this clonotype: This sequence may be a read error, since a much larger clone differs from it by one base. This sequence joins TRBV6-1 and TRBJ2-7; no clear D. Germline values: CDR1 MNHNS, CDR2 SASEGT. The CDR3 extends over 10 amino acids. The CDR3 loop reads CSSMNYEQYF. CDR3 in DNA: TGTTCCAGCATGAACTACGAGCAGTACTTC.

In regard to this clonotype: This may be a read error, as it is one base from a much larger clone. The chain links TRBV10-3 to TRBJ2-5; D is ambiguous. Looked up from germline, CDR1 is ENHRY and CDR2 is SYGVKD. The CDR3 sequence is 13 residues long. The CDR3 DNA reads TGTGCCATCATTGAGTCAGCGCTTGAGACCCAGTACTTC. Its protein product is CAIIESALETQYF.

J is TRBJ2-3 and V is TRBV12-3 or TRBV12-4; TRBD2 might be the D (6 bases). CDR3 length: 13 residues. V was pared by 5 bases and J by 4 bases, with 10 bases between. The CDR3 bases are TGTGCCAGCAGTATGCGGGGTGCAGATACGCAGTATTTT. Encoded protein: CASSMRGADTQYF.